This section outlines one TCR beta chain sequence together with its context. In this sample, this clonotype turned up a few times. Its target antigen remains unknown. Qualities for individual bases were not recorded, and no much larger clone is one base off. This sample stems from a study of T cells after yellow fever vaccination (dated by TCRdb to about 2019). A note on the overall study: The SMART-Seq v4 Ultra Low Input RNA kit was used to prepare libraries from fractions with low cell numbers. Two healthy male donors made up the cohort, one aged 18 to 29 years and the other aged 30 to 40 years. To follow T-cell clones before and after both primary and booster YFV17D yellow fever vaccination, bulk TCR alpha and beta repertoires underwent longitudinal sequencing. Blood samples were taken at several timepoints before and after primary and secondary immunization, and bulk PBMC replicates and cell subsets were isolated.

The CDR3 sequence holds 15 residues, the cysteine and phenylalanine included. Only the CDR3 portion is preserved as DNA: 45 bases, with reading frame beginning at the first base. From the germline V gene (reference sequence), CDR1 is DFQATT and CDR2 is SNEGSKA. The trim is 4 bases for V and 1 base for J, with a gap of 17 bases between the germline ends. Study-wide conclusions, independent of this receptor: Most clones expanded after primary vaccination were re-detected after the booster (almost 98% of CD4 and around 88% of CD8), suggesting broad memory maintenance. A small fraction of clonotypes appeared in both the CD4 and CD8 compartments, likely as a result of convergent recombination. The secondary T-cell response was weaker than the primary response but faster, peaking on day 5 instead of day 15. Computational filtering was required because FACS-sorted repertoires could contain abundant contaminating clonotypes from the bulk population. Because only a couple of donors were included in the study, the extent to which the findings can be generalized is limited.

This sample's treatment or condition label indicates: live attenuated yellow fever vaccine strain. Two biological replicates of bulk PBMCs were collected at each blood-draw timepoint. PBMCs were isolated from peripheral blood using a standard Ficoll-Paque protocol. RNA was extracted with TriZol from bulk PBMCs, CD4 and CD8 fractions, and dextramer-positive and dextramer-negative fractions. The sequencer listed for this sample is Illumina NovaSeq 6000. TCR cDNA was synthesized by 5'RACE template switching, which introduced a universal primer site and unique molecular identifiers. cDNA synthesis was primed from both the TCR alpha and TCR beta constant segments. Library amplification involved two PCR steps, and the second step added sample barcodes and sequencing adapters. Sequencing of libraries was done on Illumina HiSeq 2500 (2x100 bp) or NovaSeq (2x150 bp). As for the original processing: MIGEC was used to demultiplex reads and collapse the reads into UMI consensus sequences, and MiXCR was used for V(D)J alignment. Vaccine-responding clonotypes were defined with edgeR using replicate PBMC samples, requiring FDR below 0.01 and a log2 fold change above 5 up to day 15. Each bulk clonotype was labeled CD4 or CD8 based on which sequenced repertoire, CD4 or CD8, contained the clonotype at higher abundance. Clones were called with MiXCR by TCRdb after fastp trimmed the public reads at Q25, and only in-frame beta chains were retained. Identical CDR3 proteins give one entry, which carries the most common genes and DNA. TCRdb, not the authors, supplied the V and J calls. The sample table shows 300,000 or so distinct CDR3 sequences, and roughly 4.3% are seen once. Jointly, the top ten make up roughly a quarter of the sample.

The rearrangement joined TRBV20-1 to TRBJ2-7; TRBD2 is a possible D gene, resting on 6 matching bases. Source: PBMCs, taken 5 days after the yellow fever booster vaccination. The sequence came from a man aged 18 to 29 who received the YFV17D yellow fever vaccine. The bases read TGCAGTGCTACCACTAGCAATGGACGTTCCTACGAGCAGTACTTC. Translated, this is CSATTSNGRSYEQYF.